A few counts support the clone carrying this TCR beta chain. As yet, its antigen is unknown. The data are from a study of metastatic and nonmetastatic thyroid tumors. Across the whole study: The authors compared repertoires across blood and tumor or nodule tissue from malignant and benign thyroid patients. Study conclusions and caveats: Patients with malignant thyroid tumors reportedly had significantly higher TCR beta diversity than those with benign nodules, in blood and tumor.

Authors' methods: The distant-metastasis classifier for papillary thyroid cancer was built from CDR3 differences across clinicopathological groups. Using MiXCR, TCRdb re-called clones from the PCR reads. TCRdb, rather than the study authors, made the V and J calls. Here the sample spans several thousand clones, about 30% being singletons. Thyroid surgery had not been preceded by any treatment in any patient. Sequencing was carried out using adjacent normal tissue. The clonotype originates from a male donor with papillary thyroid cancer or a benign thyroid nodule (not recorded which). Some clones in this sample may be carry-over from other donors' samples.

The CDR3 region is CASSLGVGLAENTGELFF. The CDR3 DNA sequence: TGTGCCAGCAGCTTAGGGGTGGGACTAGCGGAAAACACCGGGGAGCTGTTTTTT. The chain joins TRBV11-1 to TRBJ2-2; the match to TRBD2 covers 11 bases. In germline, CDR1 is SGHAT, CDR2 FQDESV (reference sequence). Trimming at V came to 1 base and at J to 2 bases, leaving 6 bases not matched to a gene. The CDR3 length is 18 residues.